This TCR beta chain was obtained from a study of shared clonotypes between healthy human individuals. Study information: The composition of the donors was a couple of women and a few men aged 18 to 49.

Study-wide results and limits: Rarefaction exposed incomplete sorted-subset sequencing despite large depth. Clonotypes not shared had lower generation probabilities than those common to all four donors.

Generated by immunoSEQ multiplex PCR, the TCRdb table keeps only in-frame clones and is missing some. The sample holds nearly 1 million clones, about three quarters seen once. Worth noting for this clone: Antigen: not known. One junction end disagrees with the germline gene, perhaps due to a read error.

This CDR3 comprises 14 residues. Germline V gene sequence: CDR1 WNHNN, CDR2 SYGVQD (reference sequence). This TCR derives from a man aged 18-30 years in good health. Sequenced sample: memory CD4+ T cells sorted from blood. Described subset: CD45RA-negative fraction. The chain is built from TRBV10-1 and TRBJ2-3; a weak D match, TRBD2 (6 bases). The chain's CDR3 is CASSPVTSKDTQYF. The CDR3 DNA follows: TGCGCCAGCAGTCCGGTCACTAGCAAAGATACGCAGTATTTT.